The clone carrying this TCR beta chain has a handful of counts. This sample stems from a study of T cell repertoires in cytomegalovirus infection. TCRdb re-called the reads with MiXCR, one entry per CDR3 protein. Of roughly 760,000 distinct CDR3 sequences listed, roughly a third are singletons. Trimming stripped 5 bases from V and 2 bases from J, with 12 bases between. In germline, CDR1 is MDHEN, CDR2 SYDVKM. CDR3 size: 14 residues. This TCR was recovered from a human donor in good health (CMV status not recorded). Some clones in this sample may be carry-over from other donors' samples. The chain has TRBV28 and TRBJ1-1; a possible D gene is TRBD1 (5 bases). Sequencing was performed on PBMCs. This chain's CDR3 is CASSGPGVNTEAFF. For the CDR3, the DNA is TGTGCCAGCAGTGGCCCGGGGGTTAACACTGAAGCTTTCTTT.